This T cell receptor (beta chain) was captured by sequencing in a study of vaccination and CD4 T cells after COVID-19. The treatment: approximately 9-day PBMC culture with coronavirus spike peptide pools or control peptides (ViraFEST assay). Per germline, CDR1 SGHVS and CDR2 FQNEAQ. V shed 5 bases and J 7 bases; nucleotides not matched to a gene: 6. The CDR3 runs to 15 residues. With respect to this clonotype: Its antigen remains unknown.

Sequencing of the DNA from cultured CD4+ T cells was carried out with the Oncomine TCR Beta short-read assay. Using its own MiXCR run on the PCR reads, TCRdb lists one record per CDR3 protein. Of some 5,300 distinct CDR3 sequences listed, 30% are singletons. The receptor comes from a human donor who had recovered from COVID-19. The V gene is TRBV7-8, the J gene TRBJ2-1, with 12 positions matching TRBD1. Source: CD4+ T cells from blood, cultured in vitro, taken after SARS-CoV-2 vaccination. CDR3 DNA: TGTGCCAGCAGCGACGGGACAGGGGGCTTAAATGAGCAGTTCTTC. Its translation: CASSDGTGGLNEQFF.